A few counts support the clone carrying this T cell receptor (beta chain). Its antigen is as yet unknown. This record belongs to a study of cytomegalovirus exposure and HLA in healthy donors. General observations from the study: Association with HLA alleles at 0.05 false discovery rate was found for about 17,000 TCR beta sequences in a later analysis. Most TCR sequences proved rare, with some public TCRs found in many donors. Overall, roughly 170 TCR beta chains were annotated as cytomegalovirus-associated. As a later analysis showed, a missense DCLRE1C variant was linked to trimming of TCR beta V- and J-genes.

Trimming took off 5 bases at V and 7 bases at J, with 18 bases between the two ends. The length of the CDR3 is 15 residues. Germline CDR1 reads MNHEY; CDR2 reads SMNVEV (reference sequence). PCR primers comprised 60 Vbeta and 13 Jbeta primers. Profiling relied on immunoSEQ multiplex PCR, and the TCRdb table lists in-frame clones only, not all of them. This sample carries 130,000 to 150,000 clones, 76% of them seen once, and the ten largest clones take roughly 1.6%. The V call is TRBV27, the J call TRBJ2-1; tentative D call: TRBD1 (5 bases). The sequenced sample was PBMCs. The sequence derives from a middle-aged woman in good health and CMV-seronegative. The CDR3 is CASSPHPNRRNEQFF. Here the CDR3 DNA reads TGTGCCAGCAGTCCGCACCCCAACAGGCGGAATGAGCAGTTCTTC.